Listed below are T cell receptor beta chains from one sample, sequenced in a study of blood T cell repertoires in COVID-19. Using immunoSEQ multiplex PCR, the repertoire was profiled, and TCRdb retains in-frame clones only, with some absent. The table shows some 270,000 clones, with 90% occurring only once. The material sequenced was PBMCs or T cells enriched from blood (not recorded which). These receptors were obtained from a young woman with acute COVID-19. Both conserved end residues are part of each CDR3. Fields, in order: V gene, J gene, D gene, CDR3 protein, CDR3 DNA. A D gene is named only where the DNA matches it firmly.

TRBV6-5	TRBJ2-3	TRBD1	CASSWTGGLHTDTQYF	TGTGCCAGCAGTTGGACAGGGGGCCTTCATACAGATACGCAGTATTTT
TRBV28	TRBJ2-7	.	CASNRFGSDSSSSYEQYF	TGTGCCAGCAATCGATTTGGATCGGACAGTTCGAGCTCCTACGAGCAGTACTTC
TRBV2	TRBJ1-4	TRBD1	CASRGQDYEKLFF	TGTGCCAGCAGGGGACAGGACTATGAAAAACTGTTTTTT
TRBV24-1	TRBJ2-7	.	CATSGGPQGSYEQYF	TGTGCCACCAGTGGCGGTCCTCAGGGGTCCTACGAGCAGTACTTC
TRBV29-1	TRBJ2-1	TRBD2	CSVRLAGAYNEQFF	TGCAGCGTTAGACTAGCGGGAGCCTACAATGAGCAGTTCTTC
TRBV18	TRBJ2-1	.	CASSPLQGWDYNEQFF	TGTGCCAGCTCACCACTCCAGGGATGGGACTACAATGAGCAGTTCTTC
TRBV18	TRBJ2-7	.	CASSAPGWAYEQYF	TGTGCCAGCTCAGCTCCCGGGTGGGCCTACGAGCAGTACTTC
TRBV6-5	TRBJ2-1	TRBD2	CASTSGSSYNEQFF	TGTGCCAGCACGAGCGGGAGCTCCTACAATGAGCAGTTCTTC
TRBV29-1	TRBJ2-2	TRBD2	CSVRGLAGTGELFF	TGCAGCGTCAGGGGACTAGCGGGGACCGGGGAGCTGTTTTTT
TRBV5-4	TRBJ1-2	TRBD1	CASSLDRGDYGYTF	TGTGCCAGCAGCTTGGACAGGGGCGACTATGGCTACACCTTC
TRBV18	TRBJ2-7	TRBD2	CASSPRTSGSPQAYEQYF	TGTGCCAGCTCGCCCCGGACTAGCGGGAGTCCCCAAGCCTACGAGCAGTACTTC